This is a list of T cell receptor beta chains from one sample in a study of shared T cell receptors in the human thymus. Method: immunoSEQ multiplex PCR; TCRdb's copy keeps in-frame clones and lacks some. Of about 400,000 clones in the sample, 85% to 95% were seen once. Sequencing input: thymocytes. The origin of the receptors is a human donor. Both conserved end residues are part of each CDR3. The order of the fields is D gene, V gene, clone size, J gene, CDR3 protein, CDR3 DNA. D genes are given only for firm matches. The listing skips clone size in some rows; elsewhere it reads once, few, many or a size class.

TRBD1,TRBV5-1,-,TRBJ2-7,CASSGGQGAGEQYF,TGCGCCAGCAGTGGGGGACAGGGGGCAGGAGAGCAGTACTTC
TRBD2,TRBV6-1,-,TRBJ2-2,CASSDSGPNTGELFF,TGTGCCAGCAGTGATAGCGGGCCGAACACCGGGGAGCTGTTTTTT
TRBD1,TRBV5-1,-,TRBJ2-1,CASSRGQPLILGTVNEQFF,TGCGCCAGCAGCCGGGGACAGCCACTAATACTAGGGACCGTCAATGAGCAGTTCTTC
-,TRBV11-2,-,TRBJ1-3,CASSVAGTCPTGNTIYF,TGTGCCAGCAGTGTAGCTGGGACATGTCCCACTGGAAACACCATATATTTT
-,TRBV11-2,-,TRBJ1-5,CASSSRGGANQPQHF,TGTGCCAGCAGCTCCCGAGGTGGGGCCAATCAGCCCCAGCATTTT
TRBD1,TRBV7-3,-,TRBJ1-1,CASSLRRTGTERTEAFF,TGTGCCAGCAGCTTAAGAAGAACCGGGACAGAAAGGACTGAAGCTTTCTTT
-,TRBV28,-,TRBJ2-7,CASSQEGYSYEQYF,TGTGCCAGCAGCCAGGAGGGTTACTCCTACGAGCAGTACTTC
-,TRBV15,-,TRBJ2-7,CATSSVPGPQYEQYF,TGTGCCACCAGCAGTGTCCCGGGACCTCAATACGAGCAGTACTTC
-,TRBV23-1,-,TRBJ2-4,CASTPGPKNIQYF,TGCGCCAGCACCCCTGGCCCCAAAAACATTCAGTACTTC
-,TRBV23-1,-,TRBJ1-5,CASIGRSNQPQHF,TGCGCCAGCATAGGACGGAGCAATCAGCCCCAGCATTTT
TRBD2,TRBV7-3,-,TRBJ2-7,CASSSSSPGLAGGAGEQYF,TGTGCCAGCAGCTCGTCGTCCCCGGGACTAGCGGGAGGGGCTGGTGAGCAGTACTTC
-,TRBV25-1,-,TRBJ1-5,CASSATGYSNQPQHF,TGTGCCAGCAGCGCAACAGGGTATAGCAATCAGCCCCAGCATTTT
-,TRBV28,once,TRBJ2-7,CASSLWPRGGYEQYF,TGTGCCAGCAGTTTATGGCCAAGGGGAGGCTACGAGCAGTACTTC
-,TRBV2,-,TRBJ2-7,CASSEKQGKYF,TGTGCCAGCAGTGAGAAGCAGGGCAAGTACTTC
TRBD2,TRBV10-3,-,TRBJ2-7,CAISDYSTSGRGKHYEQYF,TGTGCCATCAGTGATTACTCAACTAGCGGGAGAGGTAAACACTACGAGCAGTACTTC
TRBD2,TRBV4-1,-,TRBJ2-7,CASSPRGDPISYEQYF,TGCGCCAGCAGCCCCCGGGGGGACCCTATCTCCTACGAGCAGTACTTC
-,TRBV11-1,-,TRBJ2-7,CASSLGQPISYEQYF,TGTGCCAGCAGCTTAGGACAGCCGATCTCCTACGAGCAGTACTTC
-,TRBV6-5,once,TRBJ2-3,CASSGAGADTQYF,TGTGCCAGCAGTGGAGCAGGAGCAGATACGCAGTATTTT
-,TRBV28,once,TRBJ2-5,CASSLVPAETQYF,TGTGCCAGCAGTCTCGTTCCTGCGGAGACCCAGTACTTC
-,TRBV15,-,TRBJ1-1,CATSRLNTEAFF,TGTGCCACCAGCAGACTCAACACTGAAGCTTTCTTT
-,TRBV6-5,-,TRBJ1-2,CASSYRTPTYGYTF,TGTGCCAGCAGTTACCGCACCCCGACCTATGGCTACACCTTC
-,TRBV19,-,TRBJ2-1,CASSMRQIYNEQFF,TGTGCCAGTAGTATGCGGCAGATTTACAATGAGCAGTTCTTC
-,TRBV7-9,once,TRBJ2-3,CASSFALAGSTTDTQYF,TGTGCCAGCAGCTTCGCCTTGGCAGGGTCCACCACAGATACGCAGTATTTT
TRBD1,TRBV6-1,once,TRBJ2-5,CASSVLIQGNSKETQYF,TGTGCCAGCAGTGTTCTGATACAGGGGAATTCCAAAGAGACCCAGTACTTC
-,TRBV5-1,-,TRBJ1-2,CASSLSPFYGYTF,TGCGCCAGCAGCCTTAGTCCCTTCTATGGCTACACCTTC
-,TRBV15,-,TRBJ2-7,CATSRSRAGAYEQYF,TGTGCCACCAGCAGATCCCGGGCAGGGGCCTACGAGCAGTACTTC
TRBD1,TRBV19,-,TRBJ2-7,CASSGDRESYEQYF,TGTGCCAGTAGTGGGGACAGGGAATCCTACGAGCAGTACTTC
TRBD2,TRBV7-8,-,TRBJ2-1,CASSTDLLAPYNEQFF,TGTGCCAGCAGCACGGATCTACTAGCGCCCTACAATGAGCAGTTCTTC
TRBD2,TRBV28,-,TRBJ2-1,CASSPIGTSCSNEQFF,TGTGCCAGCAGTCCGATTGGGACTAGCTGCTCCAATGAGCAGTTCTTC
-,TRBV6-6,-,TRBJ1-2,CASSPRTLRGDYGYTF,TGTGCCAGCAGTCCCAGGACCCTTAGGGGCGACTATGGCTACACCTTC
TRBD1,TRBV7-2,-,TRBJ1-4,CASSPGTGEGNEKLFF,TGTGCCAGCAGCCCGGGGACAGGGGAGGGTAATGAAAAACTGTTTTTT
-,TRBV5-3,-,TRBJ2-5,CARSLISKETQYF,TGTGCCAGAAGCTTGATTTCTAAAGAGACCCAGTACTTC
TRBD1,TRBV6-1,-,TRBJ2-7,CASSDMGQVIHEQYF,TGTGCCAGCAGCGACATGGGACAGGTCATCCACGAGCAGTACTTC
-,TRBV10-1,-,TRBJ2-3,CASSESPGLVTDTQYF,TGCGCCAGCAGTGAGTCACCGGGACTGGTGACAGATACGCAGTATTTT
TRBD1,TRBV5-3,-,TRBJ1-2,CARSPDREGNYGYTF,TGTGCCAGAAGCCCTGACAGGGAGGGGAACTATGGCTACACCTTC
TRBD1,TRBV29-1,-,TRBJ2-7,CSVEDNGQETYEQYF,TGCAGCGTTGAAGACAATGGACAGGAGACCTACGAGCAGTACTTC
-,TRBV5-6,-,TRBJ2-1,CASSFVTGTRNNEQFF,TGTGCCAGCAGCTTCGTAACCGGGACGAGAAACAATGAGCAGTTCTTC
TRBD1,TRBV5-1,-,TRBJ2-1,CASSRLGQGYEQFF,TGCGCCAGCAGCCGCCTAGGACAGGGCTATGAGCAGTTCTTC
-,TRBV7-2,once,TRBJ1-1,CASSLSPGPNTEAFF,TGTGCCAGCAGCTTAAGTCCAGGGCCGAACACTGAAGCTTTCTTT
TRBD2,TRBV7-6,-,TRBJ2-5,CASSPGLAGEETQYF,TGTGCCAGCAGCCCAGGACTAGCGGGAGAGGAGACCCAGTACTTC
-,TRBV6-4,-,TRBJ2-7,CASTNPPRGWDYEQYF,TGTGCCAGCACCAACCCCCCTAGAGGTTGGGACTACGAGCAGTACTTC
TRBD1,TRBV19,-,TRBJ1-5,CASSTWDRWRNQPQHF,TGTGCCAGTAGTACTTGGGACAGGTGGCGCAATCAGCCCCAGCATTTT
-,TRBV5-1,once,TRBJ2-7,CASSLAEAVSYEQYF,TGCGCCAGCAGCTTGGCCGAGGCAGTCTCCTACGAGCAGTACTTC
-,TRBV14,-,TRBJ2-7,CASSQDVHREQYF,TGTGCCAGCAGTCAGGACGTACATCGCGAGCAGTACTTC
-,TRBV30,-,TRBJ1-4,CAWSQEGVAEKLFF,TGTGCCTGGAGCCAAGAGGGGGTTGCTGAAAAACTGTTTTTT
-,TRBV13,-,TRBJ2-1,CASSSGGRNEQFF,TGTGCCAGCAGCTCAGGGGGGCGCAATGAGCAGTTCTTC
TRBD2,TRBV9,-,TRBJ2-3,CASSPVAGTFTDTQYF,TGTGCCAGCAGCCCGGTAGCGGGAACCTTCACAGATACGCAGTATTTT